These T cell receptor beta chains were read from a single sample in a study of CD8+ T cells in alopecia areata. Repertoires were generated with immunoSEQ multiplex PCR, while TCRdb's copy carries only in-frame clones and drops some. The table shows fewer than 250,000 clones, with 64% occurring only once. The source material was CD4+ T cells sorted from blood, sampled at week 4, from a patient treated with tofacitinib. The origin of the receptors is a human donor with alopecia areata. Each CDR3 is given with its conserved first and last residue. Each record gives: clone size, CDR3 length, D gene, V gene, J gene, CDR3 DNA, CDR3 protein. The D gene is left open where the match is weak. The listing skips clone size in some rows; elsewhere it reads once, few, many or a size class.

size: .
length: 16
D: .
V: TRBV5-1
J: TRBJ2-2
DNA: TGCGCCAGCAGCTTGGCGGGGGCCTTGAACACCGGGGAGCTGTTTTTT
CDR3: CASSLAGALNTGELFF

size: .
length: 12
D: .
V: TRBV4-1
J: TRBJ1-2
DNA: TGCGCCAGCAGTTTAGGGGGCTATGGCTACACCTTC
CDR3: CASSLGGYGYTF

size: .
length: 12
D: .
V: TRBV14
J: TRBJ1-4
DNA: TGTGCCAGCAGCCAAGCTGGGGGAAAACTGTTTTTT
CDR3: CASSQAGGKLFF

size: .
length: 16
D: .
V: TRBV11-2
J: TRBJ2-1
DNA: TGTGCCAGCAGCCCGCTGAAGCGGCAGGGGACGTATGAGCAGTTCTTC
CDR3: CASSPLKRQGTYEQFF

size: .
length: 14
D: .
V: TRBV6-5
J: TRBJ1-6
DNA: TGTGCCAGCAGTTATCAAATCGGAAATTCACCCCTCCACTTT
CDR3: CASSYQIGNSPLHF

size: .
length: 16
D: TRBD1
V: TRBV29-1
J: TRBJ1-3
DNA: TGCAGCGCCACGCGGGGGACAGGTCCCTCTGGAAACACCATATATTTT
CDR3: CSATRGTGPSGNTIYF

size: few
length: 19
D: TRBD2
V: TRBV11-2
J: TRBJ2-2
DNA: TGTGCCAGCAGCTTAAGGGGACTAGCGGGGCACCAGAACACCGGGGAGCTGTTTTTT
CDR3: CASSLRGLAGHQNTGELFF

size: .
length: 12
D: .
V: TRBV6-5
J: TRBJ1-6
DNA: TGTGCCAGCATCGAACGGGATTCACCCCTCCACTTT
CDR3: CASIERDSPLHF

size: .
length: 13
D: .
V: TRBV27
J: TRBJ2-7
DNA: TGTGCCAGCAGTTTTCGGCAGAACTACGAGCAGTACTTC
CDR3: CASSFRQNYEQYF

size: .
length: 15
D: .
V: TRBV18
J: TRBJ2-3
DNA: TGTGCCAGCTCACCGGCATTTTCTAGCACAGATACGCAGTATTTT
CDR3: CASSPAFSSTDTQYF

size: .
length: 15
D: .
V: TRBV29-1
J: TRBJ2-6
DNA: TGCAGCGTTGCGGGACGTGTCTCTGGGGCCAACGTCCTGACTTTC
CDR3: CSVAGRVSGANVLTF

size: .
length: 14
D: TRBD1
V: TRBV30
J: TRBJ1-2
DNA: TGTGCCTGGAGCACCGGGACAGGGGTTGCTGGCTACACCTTC
CDR3: CAWSTGTGVAGYTF

size: .
length: 15
D: TRBD2
V: TRBV27
J: TRBJ2-3
DNA: TGTGCCAGCAGTTTAGGCGGGGGGGGCACAGATACGCAGTATTTT
CDR3: CASSLGGGGTDTQYF

size: .
length: 14
D: .
V: TRBV4-1
J: TRBJ1-1
DNA: TGCGCCAGCAAAATTCGCAGGGATATCACTGAAGCTTTCTTT
CDR3: CASKIRRDITEAFF

size: .
length: 15
D: TRBD2
V: TRBV30
J: TRBJ2-4
DNA: TGTGCCTGGAGACTAGCGGGCGGGATAAAAAACATTCAGTACTTC
CDR3: CAWRLAGGIKNIQYF

size: .
length: 16
D: .
V: TRBV28
J: TRBJ2-3
DNA: TGTGCCAGCAGCGAAACGGGAGCCGGTGACACAGATACGCAGTATTTT
CDR3: CASSETGAGDTDTQYF

size: few
length: 15
D: TRBD1
V: TRBV6-1
J: TRBJ1-2
DNA: TGTGCCAGCACCGCTGGACAGGGAGGCCTTGACGGCTACACCTTC
CDR3: CASTAGQGGLDGYTF

size: once
length: 13
D: .
V: TRBV27
J: TRBJ2-7
DNA: TGTGCCAGCAGTTTATCGGGGGGCTACGAGCAGTACTTC
CDR3: CASSLSGGYEQYF

size: .
length: 15
D: .
V: TRBV4-1
J: TRBJ1-5
DNA: TGCGCCAGCAGCCAACCGGACCTCCCCAATCAGCCCCAGCATTTT
CDR3: CASSQPDLPNQPQHF

size: few
length: 14
D: TRBD1
V: TRBV6-6
J: TRBJ1-5
DNA: TGTGCCAGCAGGCCGGGACAGGGGACGCAGCCCCAGCATTTT
CDR3: CASRPGQGTQPQHF

size: few
length: 11
D: .
V: TRBV7-2
J: TRBJ1-6
DNA: TGTGCCAGCAGCTTCCTAGGGCCCCTCCACTTT
CDR3: CASSFLGPLHF

size: few
length: 15
D: TRBD1
V: TRBV18
J: TRBJ1-2
DNA: TGTGCCAGCTCACTGCGGACAGGCCTGTTTGATGGCTACACCTTC
CDR3: CASSLRTGLFDGYTF

size: few
length: 14
D: TRBD1
V: TRBV4-3
J: TRBJ1-2
DNA: TGCGCCAGCAGCCAAGGAGGACAGGGGGCGAGCTACACCTTC
CDR3: CASSQGGQGASYTF

size: .
length: 15
D: .
V: TRBV18
J: TRBJ2-6
DNA: TGTGCCAGCTCGCCGACGGCACCTGGGGCCAACGTCCTGACTTTC
CDR3: CASSPTAPGANVLTF

size: few
length: 12
D: .
V: TRBV6-5
J: TRBJ2-7
DNA: TGTGCCAGCAGTCCTGAACTCTACGAGCAGTACTTC
CDR3: CASSPELYEQYF

size: .
length: 13
D: .
V: TRBV29-1
J: TRBJ1-1
DNA: TGCAGCGTTCAAACGTTCGGCAACACTGAAGCTTTCTTT
CDR3: CSVQTFGNTEAFF

size: .
length: 15
D: .
V: TRBV5-1
J: TRBJ2-2
DNA: TGCGCCAGCAGCTTGACGGGGACGAACACCGGGGAGCTGTTTTTT
CDR3: CASSLTGTNTGELFF

size: few
length: 16
D: .
V: TRBV25-1
J: TRBJ2-2
DNA: TGTGCCAGCAGATACCCGGGACTCGAGAACACCGGGGAGCTGTTTTTT
CDR3: CASRYPGLENTGELFF

size: .
length: 13
D: .
V: TRBV30
J: TRBJ1-1
DNA: TGTGCCTGGAGCCGGCAGGAGGCATCTGAAGCTTTCTTT
CDR3: CAWSRQEASEAFF

size: few
length: 14
D: .
V: TRBV7-9
J: TRBJ1-2
DNA: TGTGCCAGCAGCTTAGGGATGGAAGACCTGGGCTACACCTTC
CDR3: CASSLGMEDLGYTF

size: .
length: 12
D: .
V: TRBV7-2
J: TRBJ1-6
DNA: TGTGCCAGCACCTCTCTCGGTTCACCCCTCCACTTT
CDR3: CASTSLGSPLHF

size: .
length: 12
D: .
V: TRBV7-9
J: TRBJ2-7
DNA: TGTGCCAGCAGCCAAGACTCCTACGAGCAGTACTTC
CDR3: CASSQDSYEQYF

size: .
length: 13
D: TRBD1
V: TRBV29-1
J: TRBJ2-4
DNA: TGCAGCGTCGCGGACAGGGACAAAAACATTCAGTACTTC
CDR3: CSVADRDKNIQYF

size: .
length: 16
D: .
V: TRBV5-5
J: TRBJ2-5
DNA: TGTGCCAGCAGCTTGGACCCAGGGGTCACTAGGGAGACCCAGTACTTC
CDR3: CASSLDPGVTRETQYF

size: once
length: 14
D: .
V: TRBV2
J: TRBJ2-5
DNA: TGTGCCAGCAGTCCCAAGGTCTGGGTGGAGACCCAGTACTTC
CDR3: CASSPKVWVETQYF

size: .
length: 12
D: .
V: TRBV15
J: TRBJ2-1
DNA: TGTGCCACCAGCAGAGATCGAACGATCCAGTTCTTC
CDR3: CATSRDRTIQFF

size: once
length: 15
D: TRBD1
V: TRBV18
J: TRBJ1-6
DNA: TGTGCCAGCTCACCAGGACAGGGAGATAATTCACCCCTCCACTTT
CDR3: CASSPGQGDNSPLHF

size: .
length: 10
D: .
V: TRBV2
J: TRBJ1-2
DNA: TGTGCCAGCAGTGACCCAGGGAACACCTTC
CDR3: CASSDPGNTF

size: .
length: 15
D: TRBD2
V: TRBV5-4
J: TRBJ2-5
DNA: TGTGCCAGCAGCTTTAGCGGGGGGGCCGGTGAGACCCAGTACTTC
CDR3: CASSFSGGAGETQYF

size: .
length: 15
D: .
V: TRBV27
J: TRBJ2-5
DNA: TGTGCCAGCAGTTTATTGGGGGGTAACCAAGAGACCCAGTACTTC
CDR3: CASSLLGGNQETQYF

size: .
length: 16
D: .
V: TRBV4-1
J: TRBJ1-2
DNA: TGCGCCAGCAGCCCAAAGCGGGTGGACCAGCCCTATGGCTACACCTTC
CDR3: CASSPKRVDQPYGYTF

size: few
length: 16
D: TRBD2
V: TRBV7-2
J: TRBJ2-2
DNA: TGTGCCAGCAGCTTAACCCGGACTAGCTCCGGCGGGGAGCTGTTTTTT
CDR3: CASSLTRTSSGGELFF

size: .
length: 15
D: TRBD1
V: TRBV30
J: TRBJ2-7
DNA: TGTGCCTGGAGTGTATTGGGGACAGCCTCCTACGAGCAGTACTTC
CDR3: CAWSVLGTASYEQYF

size: .
length: 13
D: .
V: TRBV30
J: TRBJ1-2
DNA: TGTGCCTGGAGTGTACGGATGGGAAATGGCTACACCTTC
CDR3: CAWSVRMGNGYTF

size: .
length: 15
D: .
V: TRBV15
J: TRBJ2-2
DNA: TGTGCCACCAGCAGGTCTCAGGAGCGGACCGGGGAGCTGTTTTTT
CDR3: CATSRSQERTGELFF

size: few
length: 14
D: .
V: TRBV29-1
J: TRBJ1-3
DNA: TGCAGCGTTGTTGGGACCCTTGAAGGAAACACCATATATTTT
CDR3: CSVVGTLEGNTIYF

size: once
length: 13
D: .
V: TRBV29-1
J: TRBJ1-5
DNA: TGCAGCGCCAAGGGGGGAAGCAATCAGCCCCAGCATTTT
CDR3: CSAKGGSNQPQHF

size: .
length: 16
D: .
V: TRBV29-1
J: TRBJ2-2
DNA: TGCAGCGCCCGTATTTACGGGACAAAGAACACCGGGGAGCTGTTTTTT
CDR3: CSARIYGTKNTGELFF

size: .
length: 15
D: .
V: TRBV5-6
J: TRBJ2-3
DNA: TGTGCCAGCAGCTTGCGGGGGCCGAGCACAGATACGCAGTATTTT
CDR3: CASSLRGPSTDTQYF

size: .
length: 13
D: .
V: TRBV29-1
J: TRBJ1-2
DNA: TGCAGCGTTGTGGGTGGCTCGGACTATGGCTACACCTTC
CDR3: CSVVGGSDYGYTF

size: .
length: 14
D: .
V: TRBV10-3
J: TRBJ2-1
DNA: TGTGCCATCAGTGAGGCTGGTCGTGCTAATGAGCAGTTCTTC
CDR3: CAISEAGRANEQFF

size: .
length: 13
D: .
V: TRBV29-1
J: TRBJ1-5
DNA: TGCAGCGTTGCCTCAGAATACAATCAGCCCCAGCATTTT
CDR3: CSVASEYNQPQHF

size: .
length: 16
D: TRBD1
V: TRBV29-1
J: TRBJ2-7
DNA: TGCAGCGTTGTGGGACAGGGGGCTTCCCCCCCCTACGAGCAGTACTTC
CDR3: CSVVGQGASPPYEQYF

size: once
length: 15
D: TRBD1
V: TRBV4-1
J: TRBJ1-1
DNA: TGCGCCAGCAGCCAAGTGGGGACAGGGAACACTGAAGCTTTCTTT
CDR3: CASSQVGTGNTEAFF

size: .
length: 13
D: .
V: TRBV25-1
J: TRBJ1-2
DNA: TGTGCCAGCAGTGAATCTGGGAACTATGGCTACACCTTC
CDR3: CASSESGNYGYTF

size: .
length: 11
D: .
V: TRBV7-9
J: TRBJ2-7
DNA: TGTGCCAGCAGCTCAAACTACGAGCAGTACTTC
CDR3: CASSSNYEQYF

size: .
length: 14
D: .
V: TRBV12-5
J: TRBJ1-2
DNA: TGTGCTAGTGGTGACCGGGGGGACCTGTATGGCTACACCTTC
CDR3: CASGDRGDLYGYTF